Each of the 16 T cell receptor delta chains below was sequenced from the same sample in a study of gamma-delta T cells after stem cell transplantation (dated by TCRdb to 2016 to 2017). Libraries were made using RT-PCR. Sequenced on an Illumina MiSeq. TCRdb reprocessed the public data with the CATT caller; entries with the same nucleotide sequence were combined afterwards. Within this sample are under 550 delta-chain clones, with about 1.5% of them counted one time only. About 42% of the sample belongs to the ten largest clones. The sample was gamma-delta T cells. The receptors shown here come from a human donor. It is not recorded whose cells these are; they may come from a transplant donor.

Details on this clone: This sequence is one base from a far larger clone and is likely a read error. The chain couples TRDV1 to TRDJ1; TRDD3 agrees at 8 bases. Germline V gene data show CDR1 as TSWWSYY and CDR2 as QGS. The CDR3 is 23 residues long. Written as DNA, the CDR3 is TGTGCTCTTGGGGAACTAAATCGTATATCGGAGCCCTACATGGACTGGGGGGATGATAAACCCATCTTT. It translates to CALGELNRISEPYMDWGDDKPIF.

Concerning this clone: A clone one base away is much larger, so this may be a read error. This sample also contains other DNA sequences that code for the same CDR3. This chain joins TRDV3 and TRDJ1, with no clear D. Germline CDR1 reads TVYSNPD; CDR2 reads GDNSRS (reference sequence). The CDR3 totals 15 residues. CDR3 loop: CAFLIKRECTDKLIF. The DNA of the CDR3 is TGTGCCTTTTTGATAAAACGTGAATGCACCGACAAACTCATCTTT.

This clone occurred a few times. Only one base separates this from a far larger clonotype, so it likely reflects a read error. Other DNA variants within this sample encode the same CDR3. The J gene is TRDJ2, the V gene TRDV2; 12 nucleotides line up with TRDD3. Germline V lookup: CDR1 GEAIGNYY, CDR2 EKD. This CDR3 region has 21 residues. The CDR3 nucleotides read TGTGCCTGTGACCGGATGCTGGGGGATACGCGGGCGAACACTTTGACAGCGCAACTCTTCTTT. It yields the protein CACDRMLGDTRANTLTAQLFF.

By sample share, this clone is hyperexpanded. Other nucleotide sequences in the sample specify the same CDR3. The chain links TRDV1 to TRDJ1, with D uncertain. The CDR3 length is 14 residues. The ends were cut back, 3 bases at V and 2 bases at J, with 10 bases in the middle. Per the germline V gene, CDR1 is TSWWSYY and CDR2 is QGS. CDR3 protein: CALGDLLPTDKLIF. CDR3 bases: TGTGCTCTTGGGGACCTGCTCCCAACCGATAAACTCATCTTT.

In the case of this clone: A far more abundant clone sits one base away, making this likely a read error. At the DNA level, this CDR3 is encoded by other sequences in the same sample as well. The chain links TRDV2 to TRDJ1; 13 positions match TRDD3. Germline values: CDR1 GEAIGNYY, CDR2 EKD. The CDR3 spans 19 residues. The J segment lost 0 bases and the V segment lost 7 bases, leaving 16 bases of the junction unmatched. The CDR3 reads CACDALLGDTTGYTDKLIF. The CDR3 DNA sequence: TGTGCCTGCGACGCCTTACTGGGGGATACGACGGGCTACACCGATAAACTCATCTTT.

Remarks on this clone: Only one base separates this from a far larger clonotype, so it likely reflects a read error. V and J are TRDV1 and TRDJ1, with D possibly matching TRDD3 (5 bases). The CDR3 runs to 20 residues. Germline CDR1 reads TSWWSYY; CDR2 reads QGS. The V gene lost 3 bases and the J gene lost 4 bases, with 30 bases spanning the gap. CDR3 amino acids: CALGDGVIKRYWWIIDKLIF. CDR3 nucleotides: TGTGCTCTTGGGGATGGTGTGATTAAGCGTTACTGGTGGATAATCGATAAACTCATCTTT.

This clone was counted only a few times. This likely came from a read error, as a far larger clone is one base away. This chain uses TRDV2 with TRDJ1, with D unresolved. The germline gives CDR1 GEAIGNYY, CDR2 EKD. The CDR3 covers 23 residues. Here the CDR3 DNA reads TGTGCCCGTGACACCGTTCAACAGGCCCGTACTGTTGGACGTGATCAAAACACCGATAAACTCATCTTT. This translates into CARDTVQQARTVGRDQNTDKLIF.

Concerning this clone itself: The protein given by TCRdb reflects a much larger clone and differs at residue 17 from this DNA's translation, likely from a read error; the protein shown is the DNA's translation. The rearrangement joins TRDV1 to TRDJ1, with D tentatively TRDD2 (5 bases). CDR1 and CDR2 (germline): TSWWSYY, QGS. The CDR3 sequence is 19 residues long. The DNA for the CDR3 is TGTGCTCTTGGGGAACTTCCTAAGTGGCGGCCCGGGTACACCGATAAACCCATCTTT. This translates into CALGELPKWRPGYTDKPIF.

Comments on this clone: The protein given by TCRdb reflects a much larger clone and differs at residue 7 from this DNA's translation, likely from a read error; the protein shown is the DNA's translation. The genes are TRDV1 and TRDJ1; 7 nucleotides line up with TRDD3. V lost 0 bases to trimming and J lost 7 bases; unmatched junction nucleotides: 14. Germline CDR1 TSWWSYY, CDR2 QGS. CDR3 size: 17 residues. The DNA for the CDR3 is TGTGCTCTTGGGGAACTCGCCCTGGGGGTCCTCCGTGGTAAACTCATCTTT. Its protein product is CALGELALGVLRGKLIF.

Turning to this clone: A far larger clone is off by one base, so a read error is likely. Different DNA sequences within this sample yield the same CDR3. The CDR3 loop is CACDTVGTYTDKLIF. The CDR3 DNA reads TGTGCCTGTGACACTGTCGGAACGTACACCGATAAACTCATCTTT. The chain employs TRDV2 and TRDJ1; D is unresolved. V was trimmed by 1 base and J by 0 bases, leaving 11 bases between them. This CDR3 spans 15 amino acids. The germline V gene encodes CDR1 GEAIGNYY and CDR2 EKD.

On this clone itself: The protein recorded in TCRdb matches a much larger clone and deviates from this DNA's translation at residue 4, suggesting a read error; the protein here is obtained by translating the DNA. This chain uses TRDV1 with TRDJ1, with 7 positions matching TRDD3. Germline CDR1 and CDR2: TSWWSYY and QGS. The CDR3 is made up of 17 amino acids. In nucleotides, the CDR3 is TGTGCTCTTGAGGAACTCGTCCTGGGGGTCCTCCGTGGTAAACTCATCTTT. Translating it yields CALEELVLGVLRGKLIF.

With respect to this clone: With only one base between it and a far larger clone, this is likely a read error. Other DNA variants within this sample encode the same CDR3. In DNA, the CDR3 is TGTGCCTGTGATTCCCTCGTACTGGGGGATACGACCGATAAACTCATCTTT. Protein product: CACDSLVLGDTTDKLIF. This chain connects TRDV2 to TRDJ1, with 13 bases lining up with TRDD3. Germline V CDR1 and CDR2: GEAIGNYY, EKD. The trim removed 4 bases at V and 2 bases at J, leaving 9 bases unmatched. This CDR3 has 17 amino acids.

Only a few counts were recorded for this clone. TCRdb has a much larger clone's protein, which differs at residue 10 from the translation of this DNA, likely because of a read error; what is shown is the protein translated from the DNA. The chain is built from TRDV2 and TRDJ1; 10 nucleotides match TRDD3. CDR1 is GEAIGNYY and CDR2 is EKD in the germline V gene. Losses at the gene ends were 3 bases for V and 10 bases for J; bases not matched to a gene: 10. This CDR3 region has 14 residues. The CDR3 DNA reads TGTGCCTGTGACCGAATACTGGGGGATGCGGCACTCATCTTT. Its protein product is CACDRILGDAALIF.

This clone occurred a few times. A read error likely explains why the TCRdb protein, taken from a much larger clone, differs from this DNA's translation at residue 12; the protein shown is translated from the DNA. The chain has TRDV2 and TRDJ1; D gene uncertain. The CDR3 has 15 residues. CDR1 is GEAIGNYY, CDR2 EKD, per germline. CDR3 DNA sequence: TGTGCCTGTGACACCGTCGGAACGTACACCGATAATCTCATCTTT. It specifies CACDTVGTYTDNLIF.

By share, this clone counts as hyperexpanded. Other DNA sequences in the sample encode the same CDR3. The CDR3 reads CALGERPKRLGPRGDYTDKLIF. CDR3 coding DNA: TGTGCTCTTGGGGAACGACCCAAACGCCTGGGGCCCCGTGGGGATTACACCGATAAACTCATCTTT. The chain recombines TRDV1 with TRDJ1, with a possible D match to TRDD3 (6 bases). Trimming stripped 1 base from V and 0 bases from J, with 30 bases between. Germline assignment: CDR1 TSWWSYY and CDR2 QGS. The CDR3 spans 22 residues.

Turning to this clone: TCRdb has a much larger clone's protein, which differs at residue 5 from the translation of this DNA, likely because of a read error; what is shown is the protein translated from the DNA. In DNA form, the CDR3 reads TGTGCCTGTGACATAGTGTCGTCCAATCGGGATGGGGGCTTGTACACCGATAAACTCATCTTT. Translating it yields CACDIVSSNRDGGLYTDKLIF. The chain joins TRDV2 to TRDJ1; perhaps TRDD3 as D (6 bases). V lost 2 bases and J lost 0, with 30 bases in between. The CDR3 contains 21 residues. CDR1 is GEAIGNYY and CDR2 is EKD in the germline V gene.